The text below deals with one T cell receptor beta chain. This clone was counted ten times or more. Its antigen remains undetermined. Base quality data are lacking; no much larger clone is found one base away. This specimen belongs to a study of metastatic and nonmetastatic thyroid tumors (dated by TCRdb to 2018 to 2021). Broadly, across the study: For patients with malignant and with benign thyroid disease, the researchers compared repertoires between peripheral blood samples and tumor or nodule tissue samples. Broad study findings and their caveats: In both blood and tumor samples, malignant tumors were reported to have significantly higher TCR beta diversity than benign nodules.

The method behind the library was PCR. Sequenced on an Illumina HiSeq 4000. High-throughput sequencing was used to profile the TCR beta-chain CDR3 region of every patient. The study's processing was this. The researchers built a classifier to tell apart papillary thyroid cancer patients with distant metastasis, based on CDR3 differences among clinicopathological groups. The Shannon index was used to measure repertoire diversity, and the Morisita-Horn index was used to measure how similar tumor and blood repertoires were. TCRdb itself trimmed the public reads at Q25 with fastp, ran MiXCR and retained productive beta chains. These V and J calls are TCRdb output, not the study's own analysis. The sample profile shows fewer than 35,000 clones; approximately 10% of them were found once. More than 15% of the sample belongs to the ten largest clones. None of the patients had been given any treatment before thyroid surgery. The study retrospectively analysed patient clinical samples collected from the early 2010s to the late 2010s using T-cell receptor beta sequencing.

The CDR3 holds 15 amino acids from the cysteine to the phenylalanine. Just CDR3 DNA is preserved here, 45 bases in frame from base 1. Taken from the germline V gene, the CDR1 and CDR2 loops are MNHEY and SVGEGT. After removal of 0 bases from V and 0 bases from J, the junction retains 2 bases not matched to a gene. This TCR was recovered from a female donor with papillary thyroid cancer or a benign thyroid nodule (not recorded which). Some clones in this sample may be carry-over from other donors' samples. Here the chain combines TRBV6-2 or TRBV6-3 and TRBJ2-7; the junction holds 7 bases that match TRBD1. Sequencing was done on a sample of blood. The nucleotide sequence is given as TGTGCCAGCAGTTACTCAAGGGGGCCCTCCTACGAGCAGTACTTC. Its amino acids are CASSYSRGPSYEQYF.